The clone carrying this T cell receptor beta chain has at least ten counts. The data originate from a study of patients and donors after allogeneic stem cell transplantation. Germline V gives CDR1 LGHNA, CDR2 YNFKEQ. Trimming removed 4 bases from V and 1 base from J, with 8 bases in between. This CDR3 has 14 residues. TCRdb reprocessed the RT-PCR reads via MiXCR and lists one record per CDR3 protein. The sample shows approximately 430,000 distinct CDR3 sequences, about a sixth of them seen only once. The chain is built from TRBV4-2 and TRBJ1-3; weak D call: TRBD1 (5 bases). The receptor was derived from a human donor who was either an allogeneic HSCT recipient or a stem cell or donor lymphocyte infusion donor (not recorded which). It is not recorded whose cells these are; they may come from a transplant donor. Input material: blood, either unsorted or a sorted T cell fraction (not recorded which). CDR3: CASSPTVSGNTIYF. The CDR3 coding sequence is TGTGCCAGCAGCCCGACAGTATCTGGAAACACCATATATTTT.